In its sample, the clone carrying this TCR beta chain was seen a few times. This sample is drawn from a study of beta chain features in type 1 diabetes. CDR1 is MNHEY, CDR2 SVGAGI, per germline. This CDR3 is 12 amino acids long. V was pared by 7 bases and J by 4 bases, with 10 bases between. Expressed TCRB transcripts were sequenced because the entire RNA isolate underwent reverse transcription. Using immunoSEQ multiplex PCR, the repertoire was profiled, and TCRdb retains in-frame clones only, with some absent. The profile covers about 370,000 clones, with about 15% appearing a single time and approximately 0.02% taken by the ten largest.

The specimen sequenced was naive CD4+ T cells from blood. This sequence originates from a woman aged 18-29 years in good health. The chain has TRBV6-5 and TRBJ1-2; tentatively, D is TRBD1 (5 bases). CDR3 coding DNA: TGTGCCAGCAAGGGGCAGGCCTATGGCTACACCTTC. It translates to CASKGQAYGYTF.